This TCR beta chain was identified during a study of blood T cell repertoires in COVID-19. At the level of the study: The United States, Italy and Spain were the sources of the acute and convalescent COVID-19 samples. PBMCs, B-cell-depleted T cells, or T cells provided the cDNA or gDNA that made up the material.

The Seattle site enrolled patients during active infection and followed them longitudinally. Authors' processing steps: Amplification with reference gene primers provided the estimates of nucleated cell counts. Produced via immunoSEQ multiplex PCR; TCRdb's table is partial and in-frame only. D and trimming were read from the DNA, whereas the V and J calls and clone size are those reported in that table. The sample consists of about 250,000 clones, nearly 90% of them appearing once. In this sample, this clone turned up once. The source of this sequence is a woman in her sixties with COVID-19, enrolled during active disease. Sequencing was performed on peripheral blood.

The CDR3 bases are TGTGCCAGTAGTATAGCAGCGGGACGTACTGAAGCTTTCTTT. As protein: CASSIAAGRTEAFF. The V call is TRBV19, the J call TRBJ1-1; weak D call: TRBD1 (5 bases). This CDR3 is 14 amino acids long. V dropped 1 base and J dropped 5 bases, with 11 bases sitting between them. The germline CDR1 and CDR2 sequences are LNHDA and SQIVND (reference sequence).